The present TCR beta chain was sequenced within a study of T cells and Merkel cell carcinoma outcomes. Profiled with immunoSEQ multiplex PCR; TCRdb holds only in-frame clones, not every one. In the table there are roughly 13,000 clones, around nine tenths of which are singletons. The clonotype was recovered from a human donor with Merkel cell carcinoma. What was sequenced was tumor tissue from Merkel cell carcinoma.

The CDR3 region has the DNA TGTGCCACCCGGGTCAGGGACGGACAAGAGACCCAGTACTTC. Translating it yields CATRVRDGQETQYF. V usage is TRBV19 and J usage is TRBJ2-5, with D possibly called TRBD1 or TRBD2 (5 bases each). The CDR3 is made up of 14 amino acids. Germline CDR1 reads LNHDA; CDR2 reads SQIVND (reference sequence). Trimming stripped 10 bases from V and 2 bases from J, with 17 bases between.